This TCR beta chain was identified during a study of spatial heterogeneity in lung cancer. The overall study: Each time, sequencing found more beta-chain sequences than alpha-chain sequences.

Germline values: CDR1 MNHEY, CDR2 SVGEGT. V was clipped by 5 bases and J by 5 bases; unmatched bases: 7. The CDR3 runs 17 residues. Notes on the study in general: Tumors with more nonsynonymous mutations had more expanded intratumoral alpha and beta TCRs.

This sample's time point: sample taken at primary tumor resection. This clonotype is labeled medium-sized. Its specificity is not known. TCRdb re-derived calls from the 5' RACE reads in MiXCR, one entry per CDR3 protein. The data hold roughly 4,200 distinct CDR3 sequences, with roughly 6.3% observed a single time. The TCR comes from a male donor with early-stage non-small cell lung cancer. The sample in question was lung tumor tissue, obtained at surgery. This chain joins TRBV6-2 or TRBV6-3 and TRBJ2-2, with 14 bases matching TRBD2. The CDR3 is CASSRTSGGTKTGELFF. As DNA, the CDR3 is TGTGCCAGCAGTCGGACTAGCGGGGGGACTAAAACCGGGGAGCTGTTTTTT.